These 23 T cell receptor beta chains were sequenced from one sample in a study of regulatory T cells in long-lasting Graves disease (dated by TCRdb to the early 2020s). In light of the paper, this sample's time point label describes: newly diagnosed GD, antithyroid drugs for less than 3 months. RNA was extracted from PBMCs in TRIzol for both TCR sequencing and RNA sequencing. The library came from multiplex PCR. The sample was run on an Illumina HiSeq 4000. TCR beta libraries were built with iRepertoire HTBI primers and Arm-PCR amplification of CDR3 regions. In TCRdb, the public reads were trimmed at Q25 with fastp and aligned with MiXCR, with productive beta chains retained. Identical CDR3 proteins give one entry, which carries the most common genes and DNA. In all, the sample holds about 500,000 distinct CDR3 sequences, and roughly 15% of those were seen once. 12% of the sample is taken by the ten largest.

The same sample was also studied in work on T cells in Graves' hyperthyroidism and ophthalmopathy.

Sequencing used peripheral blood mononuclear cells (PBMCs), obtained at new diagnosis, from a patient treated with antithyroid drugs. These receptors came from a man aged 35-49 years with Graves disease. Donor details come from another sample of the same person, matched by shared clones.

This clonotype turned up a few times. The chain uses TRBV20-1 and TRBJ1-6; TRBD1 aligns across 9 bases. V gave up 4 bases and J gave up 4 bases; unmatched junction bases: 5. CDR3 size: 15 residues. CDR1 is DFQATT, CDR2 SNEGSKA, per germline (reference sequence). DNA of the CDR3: TGCAGTGCTACCCCGGGACAGGGTTATAATTCACCCCTCCACTTT. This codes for CSATPGQGYNSPLHF.

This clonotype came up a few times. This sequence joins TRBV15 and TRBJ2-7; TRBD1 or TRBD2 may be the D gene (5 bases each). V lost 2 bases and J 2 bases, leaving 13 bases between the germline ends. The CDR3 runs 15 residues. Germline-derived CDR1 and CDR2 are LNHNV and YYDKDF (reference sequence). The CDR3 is CATSRILGEAYEQYF. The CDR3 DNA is TGTGCCACCAGCAGAATACTGGGGGAAGCCTACGAGCAGTACTTC.

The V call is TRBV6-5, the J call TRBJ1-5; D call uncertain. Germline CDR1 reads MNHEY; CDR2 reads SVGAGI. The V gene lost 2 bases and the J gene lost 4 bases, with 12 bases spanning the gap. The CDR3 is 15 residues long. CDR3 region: CASSYPTDYNQPQHF. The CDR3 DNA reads TGTGCCAGCAGTTACCCGACCGATTATAATCAGCCCCAGCATTTT.

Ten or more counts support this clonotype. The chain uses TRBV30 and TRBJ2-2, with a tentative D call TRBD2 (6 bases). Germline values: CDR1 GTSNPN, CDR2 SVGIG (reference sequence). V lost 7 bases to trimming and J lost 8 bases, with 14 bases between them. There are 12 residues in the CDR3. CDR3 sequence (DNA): TGTGCCTCGGGACTCGAGGGGGGGGAGCTGTTTTTT. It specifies CASGLEGGELFF.

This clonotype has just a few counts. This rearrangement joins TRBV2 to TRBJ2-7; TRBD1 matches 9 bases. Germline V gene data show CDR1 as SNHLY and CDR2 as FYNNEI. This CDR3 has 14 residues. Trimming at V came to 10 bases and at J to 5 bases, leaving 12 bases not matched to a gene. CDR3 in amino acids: CAIHVGQGTHEQYF. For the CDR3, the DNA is TGTGCCATCCATGTAGGACAGGGGACCCACGAGCAGTACTTC.

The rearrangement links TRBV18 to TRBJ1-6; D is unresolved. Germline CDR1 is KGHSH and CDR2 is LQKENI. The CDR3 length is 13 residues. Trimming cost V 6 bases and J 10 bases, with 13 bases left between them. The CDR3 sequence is CASSPQQGSPLHF. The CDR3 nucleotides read TGTGCCAGCTCCCCCCAACAAGGGTCACCCCTCCACTTT.

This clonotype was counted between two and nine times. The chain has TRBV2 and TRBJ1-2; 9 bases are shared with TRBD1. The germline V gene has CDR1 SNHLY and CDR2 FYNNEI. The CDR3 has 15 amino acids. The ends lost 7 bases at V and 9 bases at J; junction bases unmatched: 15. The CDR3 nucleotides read TGTGCCAGCACCGCCGGGACAGGGAACCTGGGGCGCTACACCTTC. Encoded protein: CASTAGTGNLGRYTF.

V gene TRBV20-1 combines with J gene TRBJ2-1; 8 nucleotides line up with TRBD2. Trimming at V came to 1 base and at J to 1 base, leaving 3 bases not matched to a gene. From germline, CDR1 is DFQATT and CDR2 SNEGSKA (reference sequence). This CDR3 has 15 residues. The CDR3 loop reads CSARVLAGSYNEQFF. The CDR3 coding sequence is TGCAGTGCTAGAGTGTTAGCGGGATCCTACAATGAGCAGTTCTTC.

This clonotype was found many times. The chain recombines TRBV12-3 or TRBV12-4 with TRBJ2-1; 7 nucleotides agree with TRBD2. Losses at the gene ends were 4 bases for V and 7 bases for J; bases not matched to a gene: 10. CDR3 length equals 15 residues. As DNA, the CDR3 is TGTGCCAGCAGTTCTACGGGAGGCTCCGTTAATGAGCAGTTCTTC. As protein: CASSSTGGSVNEQFF.

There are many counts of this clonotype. CDR3 sequence (DNA): TGTGCCAGCAGCTTCCCCAGGGGGCGTTGGTCCTATAATTCACCCCTCCACTTT. Its protein product is CASSFPRGRWSYNSPLHF. V and J are TRBV11-2 and TRBJ1-6; 8 nucleotides line up with TRBD1. V was pared by 3 bases and J by 1 base, with 8 bases of the junction left unmatched. The CDR3 consists of 18 residues. CDR1 and CDR2 from the germline V gene are SGHAT and FQNNGV. The full variable domain, in which reference TRBV11-2 and TRBJ1-6 provide the parts outside the CDR3, is EAGVAQSPRYKIIEKRQSVAFWCNPISGHATLYWYQQILGQGPKLLIQFQNNGVVDDSQLPKDRFSAERLKGVDSTLKIQPAKLEDSAVYLCASSFPRGRWSYNSPLHFGNGTRLTVT.

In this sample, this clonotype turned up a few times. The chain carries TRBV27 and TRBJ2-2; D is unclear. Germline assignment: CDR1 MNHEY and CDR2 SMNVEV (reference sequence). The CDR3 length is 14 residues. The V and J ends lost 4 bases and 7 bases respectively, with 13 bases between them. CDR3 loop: CASSSITKGGELFF. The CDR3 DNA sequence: TGTGCCAGCAGTTCGATCACAAAGGGCGGGGAGCTGTTTTTT.

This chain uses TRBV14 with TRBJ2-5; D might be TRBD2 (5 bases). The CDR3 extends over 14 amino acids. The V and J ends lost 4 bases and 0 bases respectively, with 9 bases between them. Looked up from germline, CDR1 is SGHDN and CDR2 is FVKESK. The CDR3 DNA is TGTGCCAGCAGCCCGGACTTGTACCAAGAGACCCAGTACTTC. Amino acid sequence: CASSPDLYQETQYF.

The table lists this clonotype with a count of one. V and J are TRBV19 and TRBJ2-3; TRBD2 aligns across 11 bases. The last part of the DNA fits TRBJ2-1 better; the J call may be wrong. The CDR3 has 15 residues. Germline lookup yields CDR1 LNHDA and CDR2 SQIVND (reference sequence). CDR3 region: CASSTTSGKDNEQFF. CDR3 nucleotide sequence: TGTGCCAGTAGTACGACTAGCGGGAAGGACAATGAGCAGTTCTTC.

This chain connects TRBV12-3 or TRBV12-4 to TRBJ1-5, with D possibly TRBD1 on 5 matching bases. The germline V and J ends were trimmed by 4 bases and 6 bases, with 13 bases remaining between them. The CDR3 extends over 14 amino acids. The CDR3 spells CASSSRGTVQPQHF. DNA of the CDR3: TGTGCCAGCAGTTCGAGAGGGACGGTTCAGCCCCAGCATTTT.

The CDR3 nucleotides are TGCGCCAGCAGCTTGGGGTCAAAAGAGACCCAGTACTTC. Amino acid sequence: CASSLGSKETQYF. V usage is TRBV5-1 and J usage is TRBJ2-5, with unresolved D. The V end was cut by 0 bases, the J end by 3 bases, with 6 bases between. This CDR3 region has 13 residues. Per germline, CDR1 SGHRS and CDR2 YFSETQ. Supplemented by reference TRBV5-1 and TRBJ2-5, the full variable domain reads KAGVTQTPRYLIKTRGQQVTLSCSPISGHRSVSWYQQTPGQGLQFLFEYFSETQRNKGNFPGRFSGRQFSNSRSEMNVSTLELGDSALYLCASSLGSKETQYFGPGTRLLVL.

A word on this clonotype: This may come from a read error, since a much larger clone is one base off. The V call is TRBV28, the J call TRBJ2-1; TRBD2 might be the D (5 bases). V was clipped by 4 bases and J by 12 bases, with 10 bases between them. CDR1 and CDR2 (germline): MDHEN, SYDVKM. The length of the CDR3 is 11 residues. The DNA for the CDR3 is TGTGCCAGCAGTTCGTCAGGAGGGCAGTTCTTC. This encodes CASSSSGGQFF. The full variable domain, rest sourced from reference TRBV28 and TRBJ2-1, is DVKVTQSSRYLVKRTGEKVFLECVQDMDHENMFWYRQDPGLGLRLIYFSYDVKMKEKGDIPEGYSVSREKKERFSLILESASTNQTSMYLCASSSSGGQFFGPGTRLTVL.

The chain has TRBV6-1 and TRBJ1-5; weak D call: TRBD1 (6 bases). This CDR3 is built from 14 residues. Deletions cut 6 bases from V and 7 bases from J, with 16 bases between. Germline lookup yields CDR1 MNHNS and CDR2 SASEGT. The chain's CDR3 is CASRFEGGGQPQHF. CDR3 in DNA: TGTGCCAGCAGGTTTGAGGGGGGCGGCCAGCCCCAGCATTTT.

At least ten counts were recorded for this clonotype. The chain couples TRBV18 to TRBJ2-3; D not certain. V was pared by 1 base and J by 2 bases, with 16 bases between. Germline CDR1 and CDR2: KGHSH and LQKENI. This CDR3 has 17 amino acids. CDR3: CASSPLRKAALTDTQYF. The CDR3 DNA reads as TGTGCCAGCTCACCACTCAGAAAGGCTGCGCTCACAGATACGCAGTATTTT.

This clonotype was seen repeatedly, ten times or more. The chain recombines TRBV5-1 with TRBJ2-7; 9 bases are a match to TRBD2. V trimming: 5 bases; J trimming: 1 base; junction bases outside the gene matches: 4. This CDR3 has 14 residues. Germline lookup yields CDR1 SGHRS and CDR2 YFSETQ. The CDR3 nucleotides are TGCGCCAGCAGGGCAGCGGGAGGATCCTACGAGCAGTACTTC. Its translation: CASRAAGGSYEQYF.

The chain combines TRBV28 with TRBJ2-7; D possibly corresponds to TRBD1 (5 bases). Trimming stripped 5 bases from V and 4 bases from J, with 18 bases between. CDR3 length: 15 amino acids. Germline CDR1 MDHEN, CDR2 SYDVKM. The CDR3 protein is CASSRPAAKGYEQYF. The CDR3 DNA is TGTGCCAGCAGTCGCCCGGCAGCGAAGGGGTACGAGCAGTACTTC.

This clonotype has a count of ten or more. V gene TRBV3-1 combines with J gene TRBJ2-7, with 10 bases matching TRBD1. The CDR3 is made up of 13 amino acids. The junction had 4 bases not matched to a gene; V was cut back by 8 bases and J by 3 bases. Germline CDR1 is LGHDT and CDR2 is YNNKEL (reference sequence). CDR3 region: CASCGTGVYEQYF. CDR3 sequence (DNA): TGTGCCAGCTGCGGGACAGGGGTCTACGAGCAGTACTTC.

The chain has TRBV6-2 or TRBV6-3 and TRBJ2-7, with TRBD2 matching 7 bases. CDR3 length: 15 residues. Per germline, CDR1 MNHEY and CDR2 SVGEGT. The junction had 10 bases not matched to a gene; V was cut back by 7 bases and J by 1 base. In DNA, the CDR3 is TGTGCCAGCACCCCTCGGGGACTATCTTCCTACGAGCAGTACTTC. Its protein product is CASTPRGLSSYEQYF.

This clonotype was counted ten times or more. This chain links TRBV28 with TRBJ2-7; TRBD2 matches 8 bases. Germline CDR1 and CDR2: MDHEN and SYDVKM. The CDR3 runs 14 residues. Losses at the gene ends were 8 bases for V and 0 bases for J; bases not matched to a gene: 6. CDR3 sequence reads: CASLAGGASYEQYF. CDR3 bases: TGTGCCAGCCTCGCGGGGGGCGCCTCCTACGAGCAGTACTTC.